Listed below are T cell receptor beta chains from one sample, sequenced in a study of blood T cells in healthy people across ages. Using its own MiXCR run on the 5' RACE reads, TCRdb lists one record per CDR3 protein. The sample holds hundreds of thousands of distinct CDR3 sequences; approximately 31% are singletons and the top ten take roughly 14%. The sample taken for sequencing was blood. The receptors originated from a woman aged 80 or over in good health. The CDR3 runs from the conserved cysteine through the conserved F or W. D genes are given only for firm matches. Clone sizes are given selectively: once, few, many, or a class where the clone is expanded.

V: TRBV11-1; J: TRBJ2-3; size: many; D: -; CDR3: CASSRAGNTDTQYF; DNA: TGTGCCAGCAGCCGGGCAGGGAACACAGATACGCAGTATTTT
V: TRBV20-1; J: TRBJ2-7; size: many; D: -; CDR3: CSARDRAGHEQYF; DNA: TGCAGTGCTAGAGACAGGGCAGGCCACGAGCAGTACTTC
V: TRBV25-1; J: TRBJ2-7; size: -; D: TRBD2; CDR3: CASSEYGLALYEQYF; DNA: TGTGCCAGCAGTGAATACGGACTAGCCCTCTACGAGCAGTACTTC
V: TRBV4-1; J: TRBJ2-5; size: many; D: TRBD1; CDR3: CASQRTGTYQETQYF; DNA: TGCGCCAGCCAGCGGACAGGGACGTACCAAGAGACCCAGTACTTC
V: TRBV6-1; J: TRBJ1-2; size: -; D: -; CDR3: CASSGDGFYGYTF; DNA: TGTGCCAGCAGTGGGGACGGATTCTATGGCTACACCTTC
V: TRBV20-1; J: TRBJ2-1; size: -; D: -; CDR3: CSARPRYNEQFF; DNA: TGCAGTGCTAGACCCCGCTACAATGAGCAGTTCTTC
V: TRBV7-9; J: TRBJ2-7; size: -; D: -; CDR3: CASSYSTSGAYF; DNA: TGTGCCAGCAGCTATTCCACCTCGGGTGCGTACTTC
V: TRBV6-2/TRBV6-3; J: TRBJ2-1; size: many; D: TRBD2; CDR3: CASHGTSGGAGSYNEQFF; DNA: TGTGCCAGCCATGGGACTAGCGGGGGGGCCGGATCCTACAATGAGCAGTTCTTC
V: TRBV21-1; J: TRBJ1-2; size: many; D: -; CDR3: CASAQGPNYGYTF; DNA: TGTGCCAGCGCACAGGGGCCAAACTATGGCTACACCTTC
V: TRBV20-1; J: TRBJ1-5; size: many; D: TRBD1; CDR3: CSARLQGVNQPQHF; DNA: TGCAGTGCTAGGCTACAGGGGGTCAATCAGCCCCAGCATTTT
V: TRBV7-2; J: TRBJ2-1; size: many; D: TRBD2; CDR3: CASSLGEASGGLFYEQFF; DNA: TGTGCCAGCAGCTTAGGAGAGGCTAGCGGGGGATTATTCTATGAGCAGTTCTTC
V: TRBV5-6; J: TRBJ1-2; size: many; D: -; CDR3: CASSLVGPQGYTF; DNA: TGTGCCAGCAGCTTGGTCGGCCCTCAGGGCTACACCTTC
V: TRBV5-6; J: TRBJ2-1; size: many; D: -; CDR3: CASSLAGFGVRNEQFF; DNA: TGTGCCAGCAGCTTGGCAGGGTTCGGGGTACGGAATGAGCAGTTCTTC
V: TRBV2; J: TRBJ1-1; size: -; D: -; CDR3: CASSEARGSFEAFF; DNA: TGTGCCAGCAGTGAAGCGCGGGGGAGCTTTGAAGCTTTCTTT
V: TRBV7-2; J: TRBJ2-3; size: -; D: TRBD2; CDR3: CASSLGLAPDTQYF; DNA: TGTGCCAGCAGCTTAGGACTAGCCCCAGATACGCAGTATTTT
V: TRBV24-1; J: TRBJ2-1; size: many; D: TRBD2; CDR3: CATAKTSGNNNEQFF; DNA: TGTGCCACCGCCAAGACTAGCGGGAATAACAATGAGCAGTTCTTC
V: TRBV5-1; J: TRBJ2-2; size: few; D: -; CDR3: CASSSGVITANTGELFF; DNA: TGCGCCAGCAGCTCCGGGGTGATCACTGCGAACACCGGGGAGCTGTTTTTT
V: TRBV30; J: TRBJ2-7; size: few; D: TRBD2; CDR3: CAWSIRGSGIYEQYF; DNA: TGTGCCTGGAGTATACGGGGTAGCGGGATCTACGAGCAGTACTTC
V: TRBV29-1; J: TRBJ1-1; size: -; D: -; CDR3: CSSLGTEAFF; DNA: TGCAGCTCACTGGGCACTGAAGCTTTCTTT
V: TRBV7-9; J: TRBJ2-1; size: many; D: -; CDR3: CASSFFSLGRTGSYNEQFF; DNA: TGTGCCAGCAGCTTCTTCTCTCTGGGGAGGACAGGATCCTACAATGAGCAGTTCTTC
V: TRBV7-3; J: TRBJ2-1; size: many; D: TRBD1; CDR3: CASSLTGGDRGYNEQFF; DNA: TGTGCCAGCAGCTTAACTGGGGGGGACAGGGGATACAATGAGCAGTTCTTC
V: TRBV20-1; J: TRBJ2-3; size: many; D: -; CDR3: CSARVFSTDTQYF; DNA: TGCAGTGCTAGAGTATTCAGCACAGATACGCAGTATTTT
V: TRBV20-1; J: TRBJ1-5; size: many; D: TRBD1; CDR3: CSASQGGSNQPQHF; DNA: TGCAGTGCTAGCCAGGGGGGTAGCAATCAGCCCCAGCATTTT
V: TRBV6-6; J: TRBJ2-7; size: many; D: -; CDR3: CASISPGSQQYF; DNA: TGTGCCAGCATCTCCCCCGGGAGTCAGCAGTACTTC
V: TRBV21-1; J: TRBJ1-4; size: many; D: -; CDR3: CASSRPTAIGEKLFF; DNA: TGTGCCAGCAGCAGACCGACGGCTATCGGGGAAAAACTGTTTTTT
V: TRBV15; J: TRBJ1-2; size: many; D: TRBD1; CDR3: CATSRDPGRGRLGYTF; DNA: TGTGCCACCAGCAGAGATCCGGGCAGGGGGCGGTTAGGCTACACCTTC
V: TRBV6-6; J: TRBJ2-3; size: many; D: TRBD1; CDR3: CASSYPPGQGTDTQYF; DNA: TGTGCCAGCAGTTACCCTCCGGGACAGGGCACAGATACGCAGTATTTT
V: TRBV5-1; J: TRBJ2-7; size: -; D: -; CDR3: CASSLEGVSSNEQYF; DNA: TGCGCCAGCAGCTTGGAGGGGGTCTCCTCCAATGAGCAGTACTTC
V: TRBV6-2/TRBV6-3; J: TRBJ2-5; size: many; D: -; CDR3: CASSRPAGAGETQYF; DNA: TGTGCCAGCAGTCGGCCGGCGGGGGCAGGAGAGACCCAGTACTTC
V: TRBV7-2; J: TRBJ2-3; size: many; D: -; CDR3: CASSLERTGRADTQYF; DNA: TGTGCCAGCAGCTTAGAGCGGACAGGGAGGGCAGATACGCAGTATTTT
V: TRBV5-1; J: TRBJ1-5; size: many; D: -; CDR3: CASSLGGSSNQPQHF; DNA: TGCGCCAGCAGCTTGGGAGGGAGTAGCAATCAGCCCCAGCATTTT
V: TRBV3-1; J: TRBJ2-1; size: -; D: -; CDR3: CASSQDPWGARQETQFF; DNA: TGTGCCAGCAGCCAAGACCCGTGGGGGGCCCGTCAAGAGACCCAGTTCTTC
V: TRBV6-2/TRBV6-3; J: TRBJ1-1; size: many; D: -; CDR3: CASREQGNTEAFF; DNA: TGTGCCAGCAGAGAACAGGGAAACACTGAAGCTTTCTTT
V: TRBV6-1; J: TRBJ1-5; size: -; D: TRBD1; CDR3: CASRDRATNQPQHF; DNA: TGTGCCAGCCGGGACAGGGCTACAAATCAGCCCCAGCATTTT
V: TRBV13; J: TRBJ2-1; size: many; D: TRBD2; CDR3: CASLLSGGIYNEQFF; DNA: TGTGCCAGTTTACTTAGCGGGGGAATCTACAATGAGCAGTTCTTC
V: TRBV5-1; J: TRBJ2-7; size: -; D: -; CDR3: CASSQGGRVNEQYF; DNA: TGCGCCAGCAGCCAAGGCGGGCGGGTGAACGAGCAGTACTTC
V: TRBV10-3; J: TRBJ2-1; size: few; D: -; CDR3: CAISEARVGEQFF; DNA: TGTGCCATCAGTGAGGCAAGGGTGGGTGAGCAGTTCTTC
V: TRBV9; J: TRBJ1-2; size: many; D: TRBD1; CDR3: CASSVGGTGLNYGYTF; DNA: TGTGCCAGCAGCGTAGGGGGGACAGGCCTAAACTATGGCTACACCTTC
V: TRBV20-1; J: TRBJ2-7; size: many; D: -; CDR3: CSARDPLGPTAYEQYF; DNA: TGCAGTGCTAGAGACCCCCTAGGACCGACGGCCTACGAGCAGTACTTC
V: TRBV12-3/TRBV12-4; J: TRBJ1-2; size: many; D: -; CDR3: CASSLGGGYDGYTF; DNA: TGTGCCAGCAGTCTAGGGGGGGGGTATGATGGCTACACCTTC
V: TRBV6-2/TRBV6-3; J: TRBJ2-1; size: many; D: -; CDR3: CASSYDGTGLAGLANYNEQFF; DNA: TGTGCCAGCAGTTACGACGGGACAGGGTTAGCGGGACTAGCCAACTACAATGAGCAGTTCTTC
V: TRBV7-6; J: TRBJ1-5; size: -; D: -; CDR3: CASSAQGVGNQPQHF; DNA: TGTGCCAGCAGCGCGCAGGGTGTTGGCAATCAGCCCCAGCATTTT
V: TRBV3-1; J: TRBJ2-3; size: many; D: TRBD2; CDR3: CASSLESGGIGTQYF; DNA: TGTGCCAGCAGCCTCGAATCGGGGGGTATAGGTACGCAGTATTTT
V: TRBV4-1; J: TRBJ1-5; size: -; D: -; CDR3: CASSLTSEGGNQPQHF; DNA: TGCGCCAGCAGCCTCACCTCCGAGGGGGGGAATCAGCCCCAGCATTTT
V: TRBV2; J: TRBJ2-6; size: -; D: -; CDR3: CASVGELNSGANVLTF; DNA: TGTGCCAGCGTAGGAGAACTGAACTCTGGGGCCAACGTCCTGACTTTC
V: TRBV20-1; J: TRBJ2-2; size: -; D: -; CDR3: CSALQTGRGTGELFF; DNA: TGCAGTGCTTTACAGACAGGTCGGGGCACCGGGGAGCTGTTTTTT
V: TRBV20-1; J: TRBJ1-2; size: few; D: TRBD1; CDR3: CSARDDRGNGYTF; DNA: TGCAGTGCTAGAGATGACAGGGGAAACGGCTACACCTTC
V: TRBV25-1; J: TRBJ1-2; size: many; D: -; CDR3: CASSDRWTAYGYTF; DNA: TGTGCCAGCAGTGATCGTTGGACAGCATATGGCTACACCTTC
V: TRBV4-3; J: TRBJ2-3; size: many; D: -; CDR3: CASSQSGIRADTQYF; DNA: TGCGCCAGCAGCCAAAGTGGGATCCGGGCAGATACGCAGTATTTT
V: TRBV27; J: TRBJ2-7; size: once; D: TRBD1; CDR3: CASSKQGPTYEQYF; DNA: TGTGCCAGCAGCAAACAGGGGCCAACCTACGAGCAGTACTTC
V: TRBV20-1; J: TRBJ2-7; size: many; D: TRBD1; CDR3: CSARSMDRADYEQYF; DNA: TGCAGTGCTAGATCAATGGACAGGGCAGACTACGAGCAGTACTTC
V: TRBV7-9; J: TRBJ1-2; size: -; D: -; CDR3: CASSLRVNCGYTF; DNA: TGTGCCAGCAGCTTAAGGGTGAACTGTGGCTACACCTTC
V: TRBV19; J: TRBJ2-1; size: -; D: -; CDR3: CASSQTWGGHGEQFF; DNA: TGTGCCAGTAGTCAGACTTGGGGGGGGCATGGTGAGCAGTTCTTC
V: TRBV12-3/TRBV12-4; J: TRBJ2-7; size: many; D: TRBD2; CDR3: CASSLRGSGGSYEQYF; DNA: TGTGCCAGCAGTCTACGAGGGAGCGGGGGTTCCTACGAGCAGTACTTC
V: TRBV30; J: TRBJ2-7; size: many; D: TRBD1; CDR3: CAWSLGQGGTYEQYF; DNA: TGTGCCTGGAGTCTGGGACAGGGAGGGACCTACGAGCAGTACTTC
V: TRBV3-1; J: TRBJ2-3; size: many; D: -; CDR3: CASSQWSGEDTQYF; DNA: TGTGCCAGCAGCCAATGGAGTGGCGAAGATACGCAGTATTTT
V: TRBV7-2; J: TRBJ2-1; size: many; D: -; CDR3: CASSLALDNEQFF; DNA: TGTGCCAGCAGCTTAGCGTTGGACAATGAGCAGTTCTTC
V: TRBV10-3; J: TRBJ1-2; size: many; D: TRBD1; CDR3: CAISDRTGGASDYGYTF; DNA: TGTGCCATCAGTGACCGGACAGGGGGCGCGTCTGACTATGGCTACACCTTC